This T cell receptor (beta chain) is drawn from a study of Graves' ophthalmopathy and Graves' hyperthyroidism. Study results and caveats: The model flagged ophthalmopathy progression at 65% to 71% sensitivity and 72.22% specificity.

Germline CDR1 is DFQATT and CDR2 is SNEGSKA (reference sequence). This CDR3 is 13 amino acids long. V gave up 5 bases and J gave up 13 bases; unmatched junction bases: 11. Concerning this clonotype: What it binds is not known.

Diagnosis used clinical symptoms, serum thyroxine, TRAb, thyroid ultrasound and orbital computed tomography. RNA transcripts provided the template for amplifying TCR beta CDR3 regions. First-round RT-PCR used HTBI primers; second-round multiplex PCR followed. Each CDR3 protein is one row after TCRdb ran MiXCR on the multiplex PCR reads. Of over 15,000 distinct CDR3 sequences listed, 46% are singletons. The sequencing input was peripheral blood. The receptor's source is a woman aged 35 to 49 with stable Graves' hyperthyroidism. The chain links TRBV20-1 to TRBJ2-5; 12 bases fit TRBD2. This CDR3 reads CSAYPSTSGSAYF. The CDR3, as DNA: TGCAGTGCTTACCCGTCGACTAGCGGGAGCGCGTACTTC.